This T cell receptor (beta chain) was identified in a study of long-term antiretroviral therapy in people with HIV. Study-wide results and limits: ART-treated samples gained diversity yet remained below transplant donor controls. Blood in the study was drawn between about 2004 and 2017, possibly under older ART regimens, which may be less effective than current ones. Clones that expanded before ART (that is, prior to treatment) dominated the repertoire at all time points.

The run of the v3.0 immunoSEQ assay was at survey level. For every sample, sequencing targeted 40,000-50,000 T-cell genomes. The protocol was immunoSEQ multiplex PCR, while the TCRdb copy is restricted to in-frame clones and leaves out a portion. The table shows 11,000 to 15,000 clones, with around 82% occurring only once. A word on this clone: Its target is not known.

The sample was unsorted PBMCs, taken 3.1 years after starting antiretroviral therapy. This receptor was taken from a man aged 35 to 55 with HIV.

DNA for the CDR3: TGTGCCAGCTCACCCCCGGACAGTCCGAGCTCTGGAAACACCATATATTTT. Amino acids: CASSPPDSPSSGNTIYF. The V and J genes are TRBV18 and TRBJ1-3, with D perhaps TRBD1 (6 bases). The CDR3 length is 17 residues. Germline assignment: CDR1 KGHSH and CDR2 LQKENI. V lost 3 bases and J lost 0, with 15 bases in between.